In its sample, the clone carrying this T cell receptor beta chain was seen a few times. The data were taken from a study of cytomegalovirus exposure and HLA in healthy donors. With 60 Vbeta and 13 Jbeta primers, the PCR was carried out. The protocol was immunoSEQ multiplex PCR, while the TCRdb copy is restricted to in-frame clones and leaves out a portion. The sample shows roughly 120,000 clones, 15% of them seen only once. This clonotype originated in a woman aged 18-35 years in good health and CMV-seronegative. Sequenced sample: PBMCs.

The CDR3 reads CASSISSGYEQYF. The CDR3 nucleotides read TGTGCCAGTAGTATCTCTAGCGGTTACGAGCAGTACTTC. The chain links TRBV19 to TRBJ2-7; 7 bases map to TRBD2. V lost 3 bases to trimming and J lost 4 bases; unmatched junction nucleotides: 3. CDR1 and CDR2 from the germline V gene are LNHDA and SQIVND (reference sequence). CDR3 length: 13 amino acids.